The 19 T cell receptor beta chains below come from one sample, sequenced in a study of shared clonotypes between healthy human individuals. TCRdb keeps only in-frame clones here, not all; method: immunoSEQ multiplex PCR. The repertoire holds approximately 1,500,000 clones, with approximately 97% as singletons. The source material was naive CD4+ T cells sorted from blood. Subset indicated: CD45RA+ positively selected. The receptors here all came from a man aged 30 to 39 in good health.

The count of this clone is one. This chain links TRBV9 with TRBJ1-2; TRBD1 is a possible D gene (6 bases). Trimming cost V 3 bases and J 5 bases, with 23 bases left between them. The length of the CDR3 is 17 residues. Germline lookup yields CDR1 SGDLS and CDR2 YYNGEE. The CDR3 region is CASSADRLGGEVYGYTF. CDR3 coding DNA: TGTGCCAGCAGCGCCGACAGACTAGGGGGTGAGGTATATGGCTACACCTTC.

The V call is TRBV7-2, the J call TRBJ2-2, with D tentatively TRBD1 (6 bases). This CDR3 has 15 amino acids. Trimming took 1 base from V and 7 from J, leaving 13 bases between them. Germline V CDR1 and CDR2: SGHTA, FQGNSA. The CDR3 loop reads CASSLENRAVGELFF. The CDR3 coding sequence is TGTGCCAGCAGCTTAGAGAACAGGGCGGTCGGGGAGCTGTTTTTT.

The chain employs TRBV29-1 and TRBJ2-1; 14 bases are shared with TRBD2. With 4 bases clipped from V and 6 bases from J, the junction kept 2 bases outside the gene matches. The CDR3 covers 14 residues. Looked up from germline, CDR1 is SQVTM and CDR2 is ANQGSEA. The DNA of the CDR3 is TGCAGCGTTGGGGGGACTAGCGGGAGCAATGAGCAGTTCTTC. It encodes CSVGGTSGSNEQFF.

The chain recombines TRBV5-1 with TRBJ1-4; 9 positions agree with TRBD1. J gave up 7 bases and V 8 bases, and 12 bases lay outside the gene matches. Germline CDR1 is SGHRS and CDR2 is YFSETQ. This CDR3 has 15 residues. CDR3 residues: CASTVAGTGSEKLFF. In DNA, the CDR3 is TGCGCCAGTACAGTCGCCGGGACAGGGAGTGAAAAACTGTTTTTT.

The chain employs TRBV28 and TRBJ1-2; 9 nucleotides line up with TRBD1. V dropped 5 bases and J dropped 7; count of bases not matched to a gene: 2. CDR1 MDHEN and CDR2 SYDVKM come from the germline V gene. The CDR3 is 12 amino acids. The CDR3 loop is CASSTGGPGYTF. CDR3 bases: TGTGCCAGCAGTACAGGGGGCCCTGGCTACACCTTC.

The chain has TRBV10-1 and TRBJ1-5; tentatively, D is TRBD1 (6 bases). The CDR3 extends over 15 amino acids. Germline assignment: CDR1 WNHNN and CDR2 SYGVQD (reference sequence). Between the trimmed V and J ends, which lost 6 bases and 1 base, there was a span of 13 bases. CDR3 nucleotide sequence: TGCGCCAGCAGGGTAGACAGGATGAGCAATCAGCCCCAGCATTTT. Its protein product is CASRVDRMSNQPQHF.

The V call is TRBV7-6, the J call TRBJ2-2, with TRBD2 identical over 14 bases. CDR3 length: 19 residues. V was clipped by 2 bases and J by 2 bases; unmatched bases: 7. Germline assignment: CDR1 SGHVS and CDR2 FNYEAQ. The DNA for the CDR3 is TGTGCCAGCAGCTTACGTAAGACTAGCGGGAGGGCCAACACCGGGGAGCTGTTTTTT. This codes for CASSLRKTSGRANTGELFF.

CDR3 bases: TGTGCCAGCAGCTCCTACACTGAAGCTTTCTTT. Protein product: CASSSYTEAFF. The genes are TRBV7-8 and TRBJ1-1; D unresolved. Germline CDR1 is SGHVS and CDR2 is FQNEAQ. The CDR3 loop spans 11 amino acids. Trimming cost V 4 bases and J 3 bases, with 3 bases left between them.

The V and J genes are TRBV5-1 and TRBJ2-1, with 8 bases that match TRBD2. Germline-derived CDR1 and CDR2 are SGHRS and YFSETQ. CDR3 length: 14 amino acids. The J segment lost 8 bases and the V segment lost 2 bases, leaving 6 bases of the junction unmatched. In DNA form, the CDR3 reads TGCGCCAGCAGCTTAGCGGGAGCCCCACATGAGCAGTTCTTC. Translated: CASSLAGAPHEQFF.

This rearrangement joins TRBV28 to TRBJ2-1; D could derive from TRBD1 or TRBD2 (6 bases each). CDR1 is MDHEN and CDR2 is SYDVKM in the germline V gene. The V end was cut by 1 base, the J end by 0 bases, with 10 bases between. The CDR3 extends over 16 amino acids. CDR3 loop: CASSLLGGSSYNEQFF. As DNA, the CDR3 is TGTGCCAGCAGTTTATTAGGGGGGAGCTCCTACAATGAGCAGTTCTTC.

The rearrangement joins TRBV7-3 to TRBJ2-4; 13 bases map to TRBD2. Germline V gene lookup returns CDR1 SGHTA and CDR2 FQGTGA. V lost 4 bases and J lost 8; bases outside the gene matches: 17. CDR3 length: 19 residues. This chain's CDR3 is CASSSLGALAGGPRHIQYF. In DNA form, the CDR3 reads TGTGCCAGCAGCTCCCTAGGTGCACTAGCGGGAGGGCCGAGACACATTCAGTACTTC.

The V call is TRBV18, the J call TRBJ2-1; 7 nucleotides align to TRBD2. The CDR3 contains 16 residues. Germline CDR1 and CDR2: KGHSH and LQKENI. Trimming took 2 bases from V and 10 from J; bases not matched to a gene: 14. Written as DNA, the CDR3 is TGTGCCAGCTCACCATCGAGGGCGGGAGACTTGGGAGAGCAGTTCTTC. Its protein is CASSPSRAGDLGEQFF.

V usage is TRBV6-5 and J usage is TRBJ1-1, with D uncertain. The CDR3 covers 13 residues. CDR1 is MNHEY, CDR2 SVGAGI, per germline. The V gene lost 4 bases and the J gene lost 11 bases, with 17 bases spanning the gap. In nucleotides, the CDR3 is TGTGCCAGCAGTTCTTTGAGTCCCAGTGCGGCTTTCTTT. It translates to CASSSLSPSAAFF.

The chain joins TRBV27 to TRBJ2-7, with 7 positions matching TRBD1. The CDR3 loop spans 13 amino acids. Losses at the gene ends were 6 bases for V and 2 bases for J; bases not matched to a gene: 4. Germline V gene sequence: CDR1 MNHEY, CDR2 SMNVEV (reference sequence). The CDR3 DNA reads TGTGCCAGCAGACGGGACAGTACCTACGAGCAGTACTTC. It specifies CASRRDSTYEQYF.

This chain joins TRBV19 and TRBJ1-1; TRBD1 agrees at 11 bases. The CDR3 extends over 15 amino acids. Germline V gene lookup returns CDR1 LNHDA and CDR2 SQIVND (reference sequence). The V gene end was trimmed by 3 bases and the J gene end by 7 bases; junction bases not matched to a gene: 7. Here the CDR3 reads CASSIETGQGDEAFF. The CDR3 nucleotides are TGTGCCAGTAGTATTGAGACGGGACAGGGGGATGAAGCTTTCTTT.

The CDR3 region has the DNA TGTGCCAGCAGCGTTCCTAGCGGTGCTACTCAAGAGACCCAGTACTTC. It yields the protein CASSVPSGATQETQYF. The chain combines TRBV5-5 with TRBJ2-5; 7 bases line up with TRBD2. CDR1 SGHKS and CDR2 YYEKEE come from the germline V gene (reference sequence). The CDR3 extends over 16 amino acids. V shed 4 bases, J shed 2 bases, and the junction held 11 bases outside the gene matches.

The rearrangement joins TRBV27 to TRBJ2-7; D might be TRBD2 (6 bases). Between the trimmed V and J ends, which lost 3 bases and 0 bases, there was a span of 12 bases. Germline V CDR1 and CDR2: MNHEY, SMNVEV (reference sequence). CDR3 length equals 15 residues. Written as DNA, the CDR3 is TGTGCCAGCAGTTTTTCAGTAGCGGCCTCCTACGAGCAGTACTTC. This sequence encodes CASSFSVAASYEQYF.

The chain is built from TRBV18 and TRBJ1-4; D is ambiguous. Germline V gene sequence: CDR1 KGHSH, CDR2 LQKENI. Trimming took 3 bases from V and 7 from J, leaving 12 bases between them. The CDR3 consists of 14 residues. The CDR3 here is CASSPRRETEKLFF. DNA of the CDR3: TGTGCCAGCTCACCTCGGAGGGAGACTGAAAAACTGTTTTTT.

The chain employs TRBV18 and TRBJ1-3, with D possibly matching TRBD1 (5 bases). Germline loops: CDR1 KGHSH, CDR2 LQKENI. Trimming pared 2 bases from V and 4 bases from J, leaving 9 bases between. The CDR3 is 14 amino acids. Here the CDR3 reads CASSPGTQGNTIYF. CDR3 coding DNA: TGTGCCAGCTCACCAGGGACCCAAGGAAACACCATATATTTT.